Sequencing of this T cell receptor beta chain was carried out in a study of Ad26.COV2.S vaccination and SARS-CoV-2 variants. Study in general: The study gave Ad26.COV2.S intramuscularly, once or twice 56 days apart.

The V end lost 2 bases, the J end lost 7 bases, and 13 bases lay between the germline ends. Germline V lookup: CDR1 SGHDT, CDR2 YYEEEE. The CDR3 spans 14 residues. Generated by immunoSEQ multiplex PCR, the TCRdb table keeps only in-frame clones and is missing some. Of approximately 360,000 clones in the sample, about four fifths were seen once. Study-level findings and limits: Recipients of vaccine and of placebo showed similar breadth of their non-spike TCR repertoires.

The treatment here: around 19 received Ad26.COV2.S at low or high dose, single or two shots; about 5 received placebo; per-sample allocation not given. On day 63 after the first injection, vaccine and placebo recipients gave samples. An Ad26 vector expressing Wuhan-strain SARS-CoV-2 spike constituted the vaccine. In regard to this clone: Antigen: not known.

The TCR sequence derives from a person aged 18-65 years who received the Ad26.COV2.S COVID-19 vaccine or a placebo. The material sequenced was peripheral blood, taken in a trial of Ad26.COV2.S vaccine versus placebo. The rearrangement uses TRBV5-6 and TRBJ1-5; TRBD1 is a possible D gene (5 bases). The CDR3 loop is CASSFLGAGQPQHF. The CDR3 DNA is TGTGCCAGCAGCTTTTTAGGGGCCGGGCAGCCCCAGCATTTT.